The 10 T cell receptor beta chains presented below share a single source sample, sequenced in a study of OX40 agonist ivuxolimab in advanced cancers. The library relied on the immunoSEQ multiplex PCR assay. TCRdb holds this immuneACCESS table with in-frame rearrangements only. Some clones are missing; in checked studies, unresolved V genes explain under half, and the rest has no known cause. The sample records around 8,000 clones, more than 65% of which are singletons. The ten largest account for around 34% of the sample. The sequences come from CD4+ or CD8+ T cells sorted from blood, collected in a trial of the OX40 agonist ivuxolimab. Receptors were obtained from an adult with an advanced solid tumor such as melanoma, head and neck, liver or kidney cancer.

The sample holds a few counts of this clone. The chain joins TRBV4-3 to TRBJ2-1, with D hard to call. Germline V lookup: CDR1 LGHNA, CDR2 YSLEER. Deletions cut 0 bases from V and 7 bases from J, with 7 bases between. The CDR3 consists of 13 residues. CDR3 sequence: CASSQDWENEQFF. The CDR3 DNA reads as TGCGCCAGCAGCCAAGATTGGGAAAATGAGCAGTTCTTC.

V usage is TRBV14 and J usage is TRBJ2-7; TRBD2 agrees at 7 bases. From germline, CDR1 is SGHDN and CDR2 FVKESK. The CDR3 totals 14 residues. The ends lost 7 bases at V and 0 bases at J; junction bases unmatched: 6. CDR3 region: CASTRETSSYEQYF. Written as DNA, the CDR3 is TGTGCCAGCACGCGGGAGACGAGCTCCTACGAGCAGTACTTC.

There are a few counts of this clone. V and J are TRBV27 and TRBJ2-5, with D perhaps TRBD2 (6 bases). V dropped 3 bases and J dropped 4 bases, with 15 bases sitting between them. The germline V gene encodes CDR1 MNHEY and CDR2 SMNVEV (reference sequence). The CDR3 length is 15 residues. The CDR3 loop reads CASSLWRGVAETQYF. In nucleotides, the CDR3 is TGTGCCAGCAGTTTGTGGAGGGGAGTTGCAGAGACCCAGTACTTC.

The rearrangement links TRBV18 to TRBJ1-2; 11 positions agree with TRBD1. There are 15 residues in the CDR3. Germline CDR1 KGHSH, CDR2 LQKENI. V shed 3 bases, J shed 4 bases, and the junction held 4 bases outside the gene matches. The CDR3 spells CASSPAGQGAYGYTF. The CDR3 region has the DNA TGTGCCAGCTCACCGGCCGGACAGGGGGCCTATGGCTACACCTTC.

There are a few counts of this clone. The CDR3 sequence: CASSQGTDRTEGTRYGYTF. In nucleotides, the CDR3 is TGTGCCAGCAGCCAAGGAACCGACCGGACGGAGGGTACGAGGTATGGCTACACCTTC. The V gene is TRBV4-2, the J gene TRBJ1-2; D ambiguous. Per the germline V gene, CDR1 is LGHNA and CDR2 is YNFKEQ. V lost 1 base and J lost 5, with 26 bases in between. The CDR3 consists of 19 residues.

This chain links TRBV13 with TRBJ2-5; the match to TRBD2 covers 9 bases. The germline V gene has CDR1 PRHDT and CDR2 FYEKMQ (reference sequence). There are 13 residues in the CDR3. The trim removed 5 bases at V and 4 bases at J, leaving 2 bases unmatched. The CDR3 sequence: CASSQLAGETQYF. The CDR3 DNA reads as TGTGCCAGCAGCCAACTAGCGGGAGAGACCCAGTACTTC.

V usage is TRBV4-3 and J usage is TRBJ2-7; 10 bases align to TRBD1. Per the germline V gene, CDR1 is LGHNA and CDR2 is YSLEER. CDR3 length: 16 residues. V was clipped by 0 bases and J by 4 bases; unmatched bases: 6. DNA for the CDR3: TGCGCCAGCAGCCAAGACCCCGGGACAGGGGCTTACGAGCAGTACTTC. Amino acid sequence: CASSQDPGTGAYEQYF.

This chain joins TRBV6-8 and TRBJ1-5; no clear D gene. Germline V gives CDR1 MNHGY, CDR2 SAAAGT. The length of the CDR3 is 13 residues. V was cut by 8 bases and J by 9 bases, with 17 bases left in between. CDR3 loop: CASLRPQELPQHF. Written as DNA, the CDR3 is TGTGCCAGCCTCCGGCCACAAGAGTTGCCCCAGCATTTT.

This chain connects TRBV5-4 to TRBJ2-5; maybe TRBD2 (5 bases). V was pared by 0 bases and J by 4 bases, with 10 bases between. This CDR3 spans 14 amino acids. Germline CDR1 is SGHNT and CDR2 is YYREEE (reference sequence). The CDR3 region is CASSLEGSGETQYF. In DNA form, the CDR3 reads TGTGCCAGCAGCTTGGAAGGGAGCGGAGAGACCCAGTACTTC.

The chain links TRBV28 to TRBJ1-4; possibly TRBD1 for D (6 bases). Germline V gene data show CDR1 as MDHEN and CDR2 as SYDVKM. This CDR3 has 12 residues. Trimming took off 2 bases at V and 10 bases at J, with 8 bases between the two ends. The CDR3 loop reads CASSLPRGKLFF. The CDR3 DNA is TGTGCCAGCAGTTTACCCAGGGGAAAACTGTTTTTT.